This T cell receptor beta chain was observed in a study of T-cell memory formation after mild COVID-19. Study-wide points: Most CD4+ clones that shrank were in CM and EM, while CD8+ ones turned up in EMRA. Contracting clones, day 15 to 85, had balanced CD4/CD8, and later expanders favored CD4+.

Constant-segment-primed 5'RACE gave TCR alpha and TCR beta cDNA libraries with sample barcodes and UMIs. Each CDR3 protein gets one entry after TCRdb re-called the 5' RACE reads with MiXCR. The data show fewer than 500,000 distinct CDR3 sequences, with about 23% seen just once and about 12% held by the top ten. Germline V CDR1 and CDR2: MNHNY, SVGAGI (reference sequence). Trimming cost V 6 bases and J 5 bases; bases outside gene matches: 7. CDR3 length: 16 residues. A few counts support this clonotype. Its target is unknown. Sequencing was done on a sample of PBMCs or a T cell subset sorted from them (not recorded which). The receptor's source is an adult woman who had mild COVID-19 (a few samples of this study predate the infection). Cell type and time point are not known. The V call is TRBV6-6, the J call TRBJ2-3; 14 nucleotides agree with TRBD2. The DNA of the CDR3 is TGTGCCAGCAGCAGCAATGGACTAGCGGGAGGAGATACGCAGTATTTT. This sequence encodes CASSSNGLAGGDTQYF.